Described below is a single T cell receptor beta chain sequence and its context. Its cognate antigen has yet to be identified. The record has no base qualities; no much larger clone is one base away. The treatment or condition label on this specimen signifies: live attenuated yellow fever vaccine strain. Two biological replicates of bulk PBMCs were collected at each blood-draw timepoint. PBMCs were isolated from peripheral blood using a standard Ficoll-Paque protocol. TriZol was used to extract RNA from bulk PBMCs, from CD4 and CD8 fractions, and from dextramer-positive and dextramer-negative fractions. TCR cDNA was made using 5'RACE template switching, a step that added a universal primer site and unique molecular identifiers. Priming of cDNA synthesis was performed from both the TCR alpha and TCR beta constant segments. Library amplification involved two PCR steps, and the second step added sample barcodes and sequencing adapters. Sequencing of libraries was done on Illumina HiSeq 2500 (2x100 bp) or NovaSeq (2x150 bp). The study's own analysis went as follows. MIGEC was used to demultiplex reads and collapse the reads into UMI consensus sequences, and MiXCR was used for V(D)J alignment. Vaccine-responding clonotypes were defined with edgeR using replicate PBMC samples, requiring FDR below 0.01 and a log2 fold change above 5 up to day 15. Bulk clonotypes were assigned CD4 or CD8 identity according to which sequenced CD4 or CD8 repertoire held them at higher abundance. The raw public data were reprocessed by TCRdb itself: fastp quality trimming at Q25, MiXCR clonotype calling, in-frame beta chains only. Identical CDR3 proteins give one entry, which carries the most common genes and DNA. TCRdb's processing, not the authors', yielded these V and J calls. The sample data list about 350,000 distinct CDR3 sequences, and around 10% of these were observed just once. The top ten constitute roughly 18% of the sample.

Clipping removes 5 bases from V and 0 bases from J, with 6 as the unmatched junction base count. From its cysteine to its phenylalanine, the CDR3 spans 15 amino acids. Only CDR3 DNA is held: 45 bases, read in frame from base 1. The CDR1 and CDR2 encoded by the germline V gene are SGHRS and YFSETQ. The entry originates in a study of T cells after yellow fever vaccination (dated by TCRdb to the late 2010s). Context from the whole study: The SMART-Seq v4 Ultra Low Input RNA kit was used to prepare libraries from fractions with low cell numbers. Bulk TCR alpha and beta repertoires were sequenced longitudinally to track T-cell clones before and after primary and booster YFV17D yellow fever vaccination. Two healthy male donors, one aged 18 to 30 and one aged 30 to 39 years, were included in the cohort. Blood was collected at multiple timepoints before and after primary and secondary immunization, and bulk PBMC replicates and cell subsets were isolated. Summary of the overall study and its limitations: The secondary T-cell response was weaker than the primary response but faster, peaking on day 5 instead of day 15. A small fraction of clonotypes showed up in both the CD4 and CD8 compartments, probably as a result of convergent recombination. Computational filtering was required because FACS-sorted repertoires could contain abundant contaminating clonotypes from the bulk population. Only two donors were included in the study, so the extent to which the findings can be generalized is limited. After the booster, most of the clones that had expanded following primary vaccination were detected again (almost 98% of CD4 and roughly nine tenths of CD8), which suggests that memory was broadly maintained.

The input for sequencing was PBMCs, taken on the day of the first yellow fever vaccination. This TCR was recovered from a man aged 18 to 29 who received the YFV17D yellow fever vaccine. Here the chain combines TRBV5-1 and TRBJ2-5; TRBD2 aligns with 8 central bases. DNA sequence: TGCGCCAGCAGACTATTACTAGCGGACCAAGAGACCCAGTACTTC. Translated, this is CASRLLLADQETQYF.